These 2 T cell receptor beta chains came from one sample sequenced in a study of shared clonotypes between healthy human individuals. Clones were read by immunoSEQ multiplex PCR, and TCRdb kept only the in-frame ones, dropping some. The sample records 470,000 or so clones, around 85% being singletons. The sequenced sample consisted of PBMCs. The origin of the receptors is a woman in her 40s in good health. Some clones in this sample may be carry-over from other donors' samples.

The rearrangement joins TRBV28 to TRBJ1-2; a weak D match, TRBD1 (6 bases). Trimming cost V 6 bases and J 11 bases, with 19 bases left between them. The CDR3 extends over 13 amino acids. Germline CDR1 reads MDHEN; CDR2 reads SYDVKM. The CDR3 loop reads CASRQTGTSLYTF. CDR3 in DNA: TGTGCCAGCAGGCAAACAGGGACCTCCTTGTACACCTTC.

This clone has a handful of counts. The CDR3 reads CASSERRGTPGDQPQHF. CDR3 sequence (DNA): TGTGCCAGCAGTGAACGTAGGGGGACGCCGGGGGATCAGCCCCAGCATTTT. V and J are TRBV6-1 and TRBJ1-5; possible D gene TRBD1, 6 bases. The V gene lost 2 bases and the J gene lost 5 bases, with 19 bases spanning the gap. The CDR3 totals 17 residues. Germline loops: CDR1 MNHNS, CDR2 SASEGT.